This T cell receptor beta chain was retrieved from a study of CD8 T cells in ankylosing spondylitis. Looked up from germline, CDR1 is SNHLY and CDR2 is FYNNEI. Trimming left V 2 bases short and J 1 base short, with 11 bases between. The CDR3 runs 15 residues. Findings and caveats of the study: A TCR beta motif of roughly eight highly homologous variants seemed to mark ankylosing spondylitis blood. Disease-associated clones were reportedly significantly overrepresented in matched ankylosing spondylitis synovial fluid.

This clonotype was seen many times. The target antigen is unknown. Quantitative 5'-RACE with molecular barcodes was used to make the TCR beta libraries. TCRdb processed the 5' RACE reads anew with MiXCR; each CDR3 protein has one entry. The profile covers 200,000 to 250,000 distinct CDR3 sequences, with 8% to 11% appearing a single time and 21% taken by the ten largest. The clonotype was recovered from a male donor with ankylosing spondylitis or in good health (not recorded which). The gene calls are TRBV2 and TRBJ2-5; D is unresolved. Sequenced sample: blood, either unsorted or a sorted T cell fraction (not recorded which). CDR3 protein: CASSERALFQETQYF. The DNA for the CDR3 is TGTGCCAGCAGTGAACGAGCGCTATTCCAAGAGACCCAGTACTTC.